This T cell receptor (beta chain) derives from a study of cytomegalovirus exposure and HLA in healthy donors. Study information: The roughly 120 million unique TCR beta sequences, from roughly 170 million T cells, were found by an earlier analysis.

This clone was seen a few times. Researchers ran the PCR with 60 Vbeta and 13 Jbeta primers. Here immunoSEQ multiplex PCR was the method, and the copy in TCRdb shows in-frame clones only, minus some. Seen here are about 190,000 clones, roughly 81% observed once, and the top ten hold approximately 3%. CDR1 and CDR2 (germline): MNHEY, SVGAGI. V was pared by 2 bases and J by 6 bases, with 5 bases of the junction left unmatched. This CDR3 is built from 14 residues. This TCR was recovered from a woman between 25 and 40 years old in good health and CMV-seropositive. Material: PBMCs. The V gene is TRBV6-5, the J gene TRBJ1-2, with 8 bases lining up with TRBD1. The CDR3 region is CASSYADRAHGYTF. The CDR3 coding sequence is TGTGCCAGCAGTTACGCGGACAGGGCTCATGGCTACACCTTC.